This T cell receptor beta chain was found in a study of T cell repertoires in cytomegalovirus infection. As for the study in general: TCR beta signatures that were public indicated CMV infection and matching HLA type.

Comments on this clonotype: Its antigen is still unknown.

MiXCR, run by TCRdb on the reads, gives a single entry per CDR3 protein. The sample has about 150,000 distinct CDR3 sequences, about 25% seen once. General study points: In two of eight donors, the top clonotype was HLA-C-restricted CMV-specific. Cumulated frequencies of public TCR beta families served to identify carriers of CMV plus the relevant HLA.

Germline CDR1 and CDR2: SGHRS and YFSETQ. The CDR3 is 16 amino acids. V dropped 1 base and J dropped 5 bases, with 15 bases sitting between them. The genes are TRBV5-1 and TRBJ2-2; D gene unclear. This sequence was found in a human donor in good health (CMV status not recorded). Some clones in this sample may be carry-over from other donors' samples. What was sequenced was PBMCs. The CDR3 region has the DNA TGCGCCAGCAGCTTGATAGGGTACCAGAAGACCGGGGAGCTGTTTTTT. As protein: CASSLIGYQKTGELFF.